Below are 13 T cell receptor beta chains sequenced from a single sample in a study of STAT5B mutations in CD4+ large granular lymphocyte leukemia. The method was immunoSEQ multiplex PCR; TCRdb's version includes in-frame clones alone and lacks a portion of them. The sample records 20,000 to 25,000 clones, 82% being singletons. The specimen was CD4+ T cells from blood buffy coats. The receptors derive from a human donor in good health.

The genes are TRBV14 and TRBJ1-1; D is ambiguous. CDR1 SGHDN and CDR2 FVKESK come from the germline V gene. V shed 4 bases and J shed 6 bases, with 9 bases lying between them. The CDR3 consists of 12 residues. CDR3 loop: CASSRVLAEAFF. The CDR3 nucleotides are TGTGCCAGCAGCCGCGTCTTGGCTGAAGCTTTCTTT.

The chain employs TRBV7-7 and TRBJ2-2; D gene unclear. V was shortened by 4 bases and J by 0 bases, with 6 bases between the two germline ends. Germline-derived CDR1 and CDR2 are SSHAT and FNYEAQ (reference sequence). The CDR3 covers 14 residues. The CDR3: CASSSYSNTGELFF. The CDR3 DNA is TGTGCCAGCAGCTCCTACTCGAACACCGGGGAGCTGTTTTTT.

The chain has TRBV30 and TRBJ2-7; the D gene is possibly TRBD1 (5 bases). V was shortened by 4 bases and J by 0 bases, with 13 bases between the two germline ends. Germline CDR1 and CDR2: GTSNPN and SVGIG (reference sequence). This CDR3 is built from 14 residues. The CDR3 reads CAWKKDTTSYEQYF. CDR3 nucleotides: TGTGCCTGGAAAAAGGACACCACCTCCTACGAGCAGTACTTC.

This chain uses TRBV4-1 with TRBJ2-2; 10 bases line up with TRBD2. The CDR3 extends over 17 amino acids. The trim removed 1 base at V and 1 base at J, leaving 3 bases unmatched. The germline CDR1 and CDR2 sequences are MGHRA and YSYEKL. The chain's CDR3 is CASSQVGLAENTGELFF. The CDR3 DNA reads TGCGCCAGCAGCCAAGTTGGACTAGCGGAGAACACCGGGGAGCTGTTTTTT.

This clone was seen once. The chain has TRBV5-6 and TRBJ1-2; tentative D call: TRBD1 (6 bases). The germline V and J ends were trimmed by 5 bases and 6 bases, with 17 bases remaining between them. Germline CDR1 SGHDT, CDR2 YYEEEE. CDR3 length: 14 amino acids. The CDR3 is CASSYLPGGDGYTF. CDR3 bases: TGTGCCAGCAGTTACCTACCCGGGGGCGATGGCTACACCTTC.

The chain combines TRBV5-8 with TRBJ2-3; 10 bases fit TRBD2. This CDR3 comprises 17 residues. Germline V gene lookup returns CDR1 SGHTS and CDR2 YDEGEE. The V segment lost 4 bases and the J segment 7 bases; nucleotides outside the gene matches: 15. CDR3 coding DNA: TGTGCCAGCAGCGGCCGCCGATGGAGCGGGGGGGACAATACGCAGTATTTT. It yields the protein CASSGRRWSGGDNTQYF.

The V gene is TRBV4-2, the J gene TRBJ2-1; 11 positions match TRBD2. The germline gives CDR1 LGHNA, CDR2 YNFKEQ. Trimming at V came to 4 bases and at J to 9 bases, leaving 14 bases not matched to a gene. The CDR3 has 17 amino acids. In DNA, the CDR3 is TGTGCCAGCAGCCGACCCCGTGTTAGCGGGGGGGCAGGTGAGCAGTTCTTC. Protein sequence: CASSRPRVSGGAGEQFF.

This clone was recorded only once. The V call is TRBV27, the J call TRBJ1-5; 9 bases fit TRBD1. CDR3 length: 15 amino acids. CDR1 MNHEY and CDR2 SMNVEV come from the germline V gene (reference sequence). J gave up 1 base and V 6 bases, and 4 bases lay outside the gene matches. The CDR3 DNA sequence: TGTGCCAGCAGAAAAGGACAGGGGAGCAATCAGCCCCAGCATTTT. This translates into CASRKGQGSNQPQHF.

This clone came up a few times. The V call is TRBV19, the J call TRBJ1-5, with D perhaps matching TRBD1 (6 bases). The germline V and J ends were trimmed by 5 bases and 3 bases, with 11 bases remaining between them. CDR3 size: 14 residues. Germline values: CDR1 LNHDA, CDR2 SQIVND (reference sequence). Here the CDR3 reads CASSPDRDNQPQHF. The CDR3 nucleotides read TGTGCCAGTAGTCCGGACAGAGACAATCAGCCCCAGCATTTT.

The rearrangement joins TRBV2 to TRBJ1-1; 9 bases align to TRBD1. Trimming at V came to 4 bases and at J to 5 bases, leaving 5 bases not matched to a gene. Germline V gene data show CDR1 as SNHLY and CDR2 as FYNNEI. The CDR3 has 14 residues. The CDR3 sequence: CASSGFGQGTEAFF. The DNA for the CDR3 is TGTGCCAGCAGTGGGTTCGGACAGGGGACTGAAGCTTTCTTT.

This chain connects TRBV30 to TRBJ1-3; D is uncertain. Germline V lookup: CDR1 GTSNPN, CDR2 SVGIG (reference sequence). V was shortened by 0 bases and J by 1 base, with 7 bases between the two germline ends. This CDR3 is built from 14 residues. The CDR3 loop is CAWSVSYSGNTIYF. In nucleotides, the CDR3 is TGTGCCTGGAGTGTCTCATATTCTGGAAACACCATATATTTT.

The chain uses TRBV5-1 and TRBJ2-7; D possibly corresponds to TRBD2 (6 bases). Germline V lookup: CDR1 SGHRS, CDR2 YFSETQ. V lost 0 bases and J lost 3, with 10 bases in between. The CDR3 totals 14 residues. In nucleotides, the CDR3 is TGCGCCAGCAGCTTGGAGGCGGGGTACTACGAGCAGTACTTC. Its protein product is CASSLEAGYYEQYF.

In DNA form, the CDR3 reads TGTGCCAGCAGTTTAACCGGACAGGGGGCCTGGGAGACCCAGTACTTC. Amino acid sequence: CASSLTGQGAWETQYF. The rearrangement uses TRBV28 and TRBJ2-5; 11 bases agree with TRBD1. CDR1 is MDHEN and CDR2 is SYDVKM in the germline V gene. The CDR3 length is 16 residues. Trimming took 2 bases from V and 5 from J; bases not matched to a gene: 7.